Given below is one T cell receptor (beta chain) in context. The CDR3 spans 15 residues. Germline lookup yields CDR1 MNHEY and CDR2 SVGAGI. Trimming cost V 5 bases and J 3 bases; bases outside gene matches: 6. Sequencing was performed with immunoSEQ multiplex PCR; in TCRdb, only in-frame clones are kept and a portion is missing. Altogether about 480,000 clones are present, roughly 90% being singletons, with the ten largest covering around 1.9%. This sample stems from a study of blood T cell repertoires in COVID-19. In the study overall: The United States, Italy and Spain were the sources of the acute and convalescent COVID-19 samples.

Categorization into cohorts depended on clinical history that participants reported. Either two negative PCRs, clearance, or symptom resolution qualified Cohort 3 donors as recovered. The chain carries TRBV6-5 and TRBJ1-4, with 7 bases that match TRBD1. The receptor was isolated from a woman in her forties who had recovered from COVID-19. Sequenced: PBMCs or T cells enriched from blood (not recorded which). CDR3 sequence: CASSRQGNSNEKLFF. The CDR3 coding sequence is TGTGCCAGCAGTCGACAGGGAAACTCTAATGAAAAACTGTTTTTT.